This section outlines one TCR beta chain sequence together with its context. This clone has more than one count but fewer than ten. The clone's antigen remains unknown. No per-base quality is available; no much larger clone lies one base away. The CDR3 covers 19 residues, taking in both the cysteine and the phenylalanine. Only the CDR3 part of the read is kept: 57 bases, read in frame from the first base. The germline V gene encodes CDR1 MNHNS and CDR2 SASEGT. Trimming at the junction amounts to 3 bases on V and 7 bases on J, and the germline ends lie 27 bases apart. These data are taken from a study of CD4 T cells in relation to SARS-CoV-2 and coronaviruses (dated by TCRdb to the early 2020s). With regard to the full study: In the ViraFEST assay, PBMCs were grown with antigen for around nine days, and TCR beta CDR3s were then sequenced to identify antigen-specific clonal expansions. Across all 12 patients in the convalescent cohort, the median age was roughly 38 years, with a range of roughly 21 to 75 years. Of the 12 convalescent patients, 8 were male and 4 were female, and two of the subjects were Hispanic. Using patient-derived lymphoblastoid cell lines, the shared crossreactive spike epitopes were mapped to their HLA restriction. Memory CD4+ T cell crossreactivity between SARS-CoV-2 and common cold coronavirus spike proteins was assessed at the TCR clonotype level in the study. The Adaptive Biotechnologies TCR-sequencing kit was used to sequence samples from three pre-COVID donors and the naive versus memory experiments, while other data came from Illumina-based sequencing. A different TCR-beta assay, based on Illumina, was used to sequence expansion assays from other donors in the study.

General study outcomes and caveats: Because no donor provided both pre-pandemic and post-infection samples, tracing the source of pre-existing responses was limited. In roughly two thirds of donors, memory CD4+ clonotypes turned up that crossrecognized SARS-CoV-2 and at least one common cold coronavirus spike. The study was constrained by small numbers of patients and of tested TCRs. Because the crossreactivity analysis focused on spike protein, crossreactivity against other viral proteins was not assessed. Sequencing naive versus memory cells indicated that the assay picks up memory recall responses, not primary responses primed during culture. Crossreactive clones showed significantly weaker SARS-CoV-2-driven expansion than monoreactive clones, consistent with antigenic imprinting.

Naive and memory CD4+ T cells were separated from cryopreserved PBMCs through CD4 enrichment, which was followed by EasySep naive CD4+ T cell enrichment. Sorted naive or memory CD4+ T cells (roughly 92,000) were grown at a 1:1 ratio with T cell-depleted PBMCs and CEF peptides for nine to eleven days. Triplicate replicate wells were generally used for each peptide culture condition. PBMCs were isolated from leukapheresis product or whole blood by Ficoll-Paque PLUS gradient centrifugation. The PBMCs went either fresh into the expansion assay or into cryopreservation at -140 degrees C. The QIAamp Micro DNA Kit was used to extract genomic DNA from the CD4+ T cells. CEF-cultured naive and memory CD4+ T cell DNA received survey-level immunoSEQ TCR-beta sequencing. The authors' pipeline ran thus. During preprocessing, nonproductive sequences were discarded, as were any CDR3s that did not begin with C, did not end with F or W, or were shorter than 7 amino acids. Antigen-specific clonotypes were called with the MANAFEST web app, based on expansion relative to reference and other culture wells. A clone counted as positive if significantly expanded in 2 of 3 replicate wells versus the reference culture at FDR below 0.05. For a clone to be considered positive, significant expansion relative to all other tandem wells and an odds ratio above 5 were also required. Cultured and uncultured naive and memory CD4+ repertoires were searched for CDR3s previously identified as spike- and CEF-reactive. After three terminal residues were trimmed from each end, CDR3 homology was quantified as pairwise Levenshtein distance using the stringdist R package. TCRdb took over this immuneACCESS table, retaining in-frame rearrangements with V and J assigned. Such tables are incomplete; in checked studies, under half of the missing clones stem from an unresolved V gene, and the remainder is unexplained. For V, J and clone size, that table is used; D and trimming come from the DNA. Across this sample there are some 32,000 clones, with about 70% seen only once. The leading ten clones occupy about 3.4% of the sample.

Source material: memory CD4+ T cells from PBMCs, cultured in vitro. What this sample's cell subset or site label stands for: memory (non-naive) CD4+ T cells. The clonotype originates from an adult with COVID-19. The sequence joins TRBV6-1 to TRBJ1-4, with TRBD1 as a weak D call on 5 bases. Read as DNA, the sequence is TGTGCCAGCAGTGACCCCCCCCCTGAAGGCAGGGTTAGTGGTGAAAAACTGTTTTTT. This sequence encodes CASSDPPPEGRVSGEKLFF.